The 27 T cell receptor beta chains below were found in one sample sequenced in a study of OX40 agonist ivuxolimab in advanced cancers. This table comes from immunoSEQ multiplex PCR, and its TCRdb copy is limited to in-frame clones, with some not included. This table holds approximately 92,000 clones, about 84% found once. The input for sequencing was CD4+ or CD8+ T cells sorted from blood, taken in a trial of the OX40 agonist ivuxolimab. The source is an adult with an advanced solid tumor such as melanoma, head and neck, liver or kidney cancer.

The V call is TRBV28, the J call TRBJ1-2; no clear D gene. Germline assignment: CDR1 MDHEN and CDR2 SYDVKM. Deletions cut 2 bases from V and 2 bases from J, with 9 bases between. This CDR3 is 14 amino acids long. The CDR3 bases are TGTGCCAGCAGTTTAGGGGTCCTAAACTATGGCTACACCTTC. It yields the protein CASSLGVLNYGYTF.

The CDR3 region is CATSRLRAGGYTF. The CDR3 region has the DNA TGTGCCACCAGCAGGCTCAGGGCTGGGGGCTACACCTTC. V gene TRBV15 combines with J gene TRBJ1-2, with D perhaps matching TRBD1 (5 bases). The germline CDR1 and CDR2 sequences are LNHNV and YYDKDF (reference sequence). V gave up 3 bases and J gave up 8 bases, with 13 bases separating them. The CDR3 is 13 amino acids. Drawing the rest from reference TRBV15 and TRBJ1-2, the complete variable domain is DAMVIQNPRYQVTQFGKPVTLSCSQTLNHNVMYWYQQKSSQAPKLLFHYYDKDFNNEADTPDNFQSRRPNTSFCFLDIRSPGLGDTAMYLCATSRLRAGGYTFGSGTRLTVV.

In its sample, this clone was seen a few times. The gene calls are TRBV6-6 and TRBJ2-7; D not certain. The CDR3 has 15 amino acids. CDR1 MNHNY and CDR2 SVGAGI come from the germline V gene (reference sequence). V shed 6 bases and J shed 3 bases, with 18 bases lying between them. In DNA, the CDR3 is TGTGCCAGCAGAATAGGGTTCGAAGGCCTCTACGAGCAGTACTTC. This codes for CASRIGFEGLYEQYF.

This chain links TRBV7-2 with TRBJ1-2, with D possibly being TRBD1 (6 bases). CDR1 and CDR2 from the germline V gene are SGHTA and FQGNSA. Trimming left V 5 bases short and J 3 bases short, with 13 bases between. The CDR3 is 14 residues long. CDR3: CASSPMGADYGYTF. The CDR3 coding sequence is TGTGCCAGCAGCCCCATGGGGGCCGACTATGGCTACACCTTC.

This chain connects TRBV14 to TRBJ2-7; D is unresolved. The V end lost 4 bases, the J end lost 2 bases, and 9 bases lay between the germline ends. There are 13 residues in the CDR3. Germline CDR1 reads SGHDN; CDR2 reads FVKESK. DNA for the CDR3: TGTGCCAGCAGCCCAGCACTTACCTACGAGCAGTACTTC. Its protein is CASSPALTYEQYF.

The rearrangement uses TRBV6-5 and TRBJ1-1, with no clear D. Germline V gives CDR1 MNHEY, CDR2 SVGAGI. This CDR3 is built from 13 residues. Trimming took off 0 bases at V and 5 bases at J, with 7 bases between the two ends. The CDR3 is CASSYSKRTEAFF. CDR3 nucleotides: TGTGCCAGCAGTTACTCGAAAAGAACTGAAGCTTTCTTT.

The V and J genes are TRBV15 and TRBJ1-5; TRBD1 matches 7 bases. The CDR3 extends over 15 amino acids. V trimming: 2 bases; J trimming: 2 bases; junction bases outside the gene matches: 3. Germline lookup yields CDR1 LNHNV and CDR2 YYDKDF (reference sequence). The CDR3 nucleotides are TGTGCCACCAGCAGACCAGACAGGGGCAATCAGCCCCAGCATTTT. It is translated as CATSRPDRGNQPQHF.

This sequence joins TRBV2 and TRBJ2-1; D could derive from TRBD1 or TRBD2 (5 bases each). V lost 3 bases and J 10 bases, leaving 16 bases between the germline ends. The germline V gene has CDR1 SNHLY and CDR2 FYNNEI. There are 14 residues in the CDR3. Here the CDR3 reads CASSETDFQGEQFF. The CDR3 nucleotides are TGTGCCAGCAGTGAGACGGACTTCCAGGGCGAGCAGTTCTTC.

The genes are TRBV20-1 and TRBJ1-2, with D uncertain. Per the germline V gene, CDR1 is DFQATT and CDR2 is SNEGSKA (reference sequence). V was cut by 7 bases and J by 0 bases, with 6 bases left in between. The CDR3 is made up of 11 amino acids. The CDR3 spells CSGEANYGYTF. The DNA for the CDR3 is TGCAGTGGAGAAGCTAACTATGGCTACACCTTC.

The CDR3 sequence is CASSLLTGTHGYTF. The CDR3 region has the DNA TGCGCCAGCAGCCTCCTCACAGGGACCCATGGCTACACCTTC. The chain combines TRBV5-1 with TRBJ1-2; a possible D gene is TRBD1 (6 bases). Germline V lookup: CDR1 SGHRS, CDR2 YFSETQ. The V end was cut by 4 bases, the J end by 6 bases, with 16 bases between. The CDR3 runs to 14 residues. Variable domain in full (rest from reference TRBV5-1 and TRBJ1-2): KAGVTQTPRYLIKTRGQQVTLSCSPISGHRSVSWYQQTPGQGLQFLFEYFSETQRNKGNFPGRFSGRQFSNSRSEMNVSTLELGDSALYLCASSLLTGTHGYTFGSGTRLTVV.

The rearrangement uses TRBV18 and TRBJ1-1; a weak D match, TRBD1 (6 bases). This CDR3 comprises 17 residues. Trimming took 1 base from V and 1 from J, leaving 16 bases between them. Germline CDR1 reads KGHSH; CDR2 reads LQKENI. The CDR3 coding sequence is TGTGCCAGCTCACCACGCACAGGGCCCTTGGAGAACACTGAAGCTTTCTTT. Amino acids: CASSPRTGPLENTEAFF.

The V and J genes are TRBV12-5 and TRBJ2-1; no clear D gene. Between the trimmed V and J ends, which lost 0 bases and 8 bases, there was a span of 17 bases. The CDR3 has 16 amino acids. CDR1 is LGHNT and CDR2 is FRNRAP in the germline V gene. The CDR3 sequence: CASGLVIETMRHEQFF. For the CDR3, the DNA is TGTGCTAGTGGTTTGGTAATAGAGACGATGAGGCATGAGCAGTTCTTC.

CDR3: CASSMGTFSYNEQFF. CDR3 DNA sequence: TGTGCCAGTAGTATGGGCACGTTCTCCTACAATGAGCAGTTCTTC. The chain couples TRBV19 to TRBJ2-1, with D unclear. Germline-derived CDR1 and CDR2 are LNHDA and SQIVND (reference sequence). Trimming removed 3 bases from V and 0 bases from J, with 9 bases in between. This CDR3 contains 15 residues.

J is TRBJ1-5 and V is TRBV4-2, with TRBD1 matching 8 bases. The ends lost 1 base at V and 8 bases at J; junction bases unmatched: 7. This CDR3 spans 15 amino acids. Per the germline V gene, CDR1 is LGHNA and CDR2 is YNFKEQ. The CDR3 sequence: CASSQGGQGEEPQHF. Written as DNA, the CDR3 is TGTGCCAGCAGCCAAGGCGGACAGGGTGAGGAGCCCCAGCATTTT.

This clone has just one count. CDR3 bases: TGTGCCGCCAGGACTAGCGAGGACAATGAGCAGTTCTTC. This codes for CAARTSEDNEQFF. This sequence joins TRBV10-3 and TRBJ2-1; 9 nucleotides agree with TRBD2. V gave up 11 bases and J gave up 5 bases; unmatched junction bases: 7. The germline V gene has CDR1 ENHRY and CDR2 SYGVKD. CDR3 size: 13 residues.

The rearrangement uses TRBV5-4 and TRBJ1-1, with D perhaps TRBD1 (5 bases). Germline V gene lookup returns CDR1 SGHNT and CDR2 YYREEE (reference sequence). V was pared by 1 base and J by 1 base, with 14 bases between. The CDR3 runs 16 residues. The CDR3 sequence is CASSLFGARPNTEAFF. The DNA of the CDR3 is TGTGCCAGCAGCTTGTTCGGGGCTCGGCCGAACACTGAAGCTTTCTTT.

J is TRBJ1-2 and V is TRBV7-3, with a possible D match to TRBD1 (5 bases). From germline, CDR1 is SGHTA and CDR2 FQGTGA. This CDR3 comprises 14 residues. Trimming cost V 5 bases and J 7 bases, with 17 bases left between them. Here the CDR3 DNA reads TGTGCCAGCAGCCCCGGGGCTGGGGCGCCTGGCTACACCTTC. This encodes CASSPGAGAPGYTF.

V is TRBV28 and J is TRBJ2-3; a possible D gene is TRBD2 (6 bases). Between the trimmed V and J ends, which lost 5 bases and 2 bases, there was a span of 14 bases. Germline CDR1 reads MDHEN; CDR2 reads SYDVKM. CDR3 length: 15 residues. In nucleotides, the CDR3 is TGTGCCAGCAGTGCCCGGGACTTCTACACAGATACGCAGTATTTT. Amino acid sequence: CASSARDFYTDTQYF. The full variable domain, with the rest looked up from reference TRBV28 and TRBJ2-3, is DVKVTQSSRYLVKRTGEKVFLECVQDMDHENMFWYRQDPGLGLRLIYFSYDVKMKEKGDIPEGYSVSREKKERFSLILESASTNQTSMYLCASSARDFYTDTQYFGPGTRLTVL.

The genes are TRBV4-2 and TRBJ2-5; the D gene could be TRBD1 or TRBD2 (6 bases each). The CDR3 consists of 14 residues. The germline CDR1 and CDR2 sequences are LGHNA and YNFKEQ. Trimming left V 1 base short and J 2 bases short, with 8 bases between. CDR3 sequence (DNA): TGTGCCAGCAGCCAAGGGGGGGCGCAAGAGACCCAGTACTTC. The encoded protein is CASSQGGAQETQYF.

The rearrangement uses TRBV30 and TRBJ1-5; D remains ambiguous. V lost 3 bases and J 6 bases, leaving 15 bases between the germline ends. Germline V gene sequence: CDR1 GTSNPN, CDR2 SVGIG (reference sequence). The CDR3 is made up of 14 amino acids. The CDR3 loop reads CAWSAGFGSQPQHF. The CDR3 DNA is TGTGCCTGGAGCGCCGGGTTCGGTAGTCAGCCCCAGCATTTT.

This chain links TRBV27 with TRBJ2-2; no reliable D call. V was trimmed by 2 bases and J by 4 bases, leaving 2 bases between them. Germline CDR1 and CDR2: MNHEY and SMNVEV (reference sequence). This CDR3 spans 12 amino acids. In nucleotides, the CDR3 is TGTGCCAGCAGTTTACGCACCGGGGAGCTGTTTTTT. Protein sequence: CASSLRTGELFF.

The genes are TRBV30 and TRBJ2-2; 7 positions agree with TRBD1. The CDR3 covers 14 residues. CDR1 is GTSNPN and CDR2 is SVGIG in the germline V gene (reference sequence). V lost 5 bases, J lost 3 bases, and 6 bases stayed unmatched. CDR3 DNA: TGTGCCTGGGGGGACAGTCAATACACCGGGGAGCTGTTTTTT. Its protein is CAWGDSQYTGELFF.

The chain has TRBV7-3 and TRBJ2-3; 11 bases line up with TRBD2. J lost 6 bases, V lost 5 bases, and 10 bases had no gene match. The V gene's germline CDR1 is SGHTA and CDR2 FQGTGA. The CDR3 has 16 residues. CDR3 coding DNA: TGTGCCAGCAGCGGTGTAGCGGGGGGGCCCGCGGATACGCAGTATTTT. Amino acid sequence: CASSGVAGGPADTQYF.

The V and J genes are TRBV19 and TRBJ2-6; a possible D gene is TRBD1 (7 bases). Germline V gene data show CDR1 as LNHDA and CDR2 as SQIVND (reference sequence). The CDR3 sequence is 21 residues long. The V end lost 8 bases, the J end lost 3 bases, and 32 bases lay between the germline ends. CDR3 residues: CASRADRASWSGGSGANVLTF. The CDR3, as DNA: TGTGCCAGTCGAGCCGATCGGGCGTCGTGGTCAGGGGGGAGTGGGGCCAACGTCCTGACTTTC.

V and J are TRBV5-1 and TRBJ2-5; a possible D gene is TRBD1 (6 bases). Germline values: CDR1 SGHRS, CDR2 YFSETQ. The V and J ends lost 1 base and 5 bases respectively, with 9 bases between them. CDR3 length: 13 amino acids. CDR3: CASSLNREETQYF. The CDR3 nucleotides read TGCGCCAGCAGCTTGAACAGGGAGGAGACCCAGTACTTC. The full variable domain, rest sourced from reference TRBV5-1 and TRBJ2-5, is KAGVTQTPRYLIKTRGQQVTLSCSPISGHRSVSWYQQTPGQGLQFLFEYFSETQRNKGNFPGRFSGRQFSNSRSEMNVSTLELGDSALYLCASSLNREETQYFGPGTRLLVL.

The gene calls are TRBV6-1 and TRBJ1-5; D ambiguous. Between the trimmed V and J ends, which lost 1 base and 9 bases, there was a span of 10 bases. The CDR3 length is 13 residues. Germline V gene data show CDR1 as MNHNS and CDR2 as SASEGT. The CDR3 DNA is TGTGCCAGCAGTGAAGGGTCGACGTGGCCCCAGCATTTT. This encodes CASSEGSTWPQHF.

The V gene is TRBV6-5, the J gene TRBJ1-5; D uncertain. This CDR3 has 10 residues. The germline CDR1 and CDR2 sequences are MNHEY and SVGAGI. V dropped 7 bases and J dropped 6 bases, with 4 bases sitting between them. The CDR3 loop is CASKGQPQHF. The CDR3 DNA is TGTGCCAGCAAAGGTCAGCCCCAGCATTTT.